The clone carrying this TCR beta chain was seen ten or more times. This entry belongs to a study of T cell clones after liver transplantation. Study as a whole: Third-party-reactive TCRbeta sequences from pre-transplant mixed lymphocyte reactions served as antigen-independent comparators. Three of eight recipients were HCV-positive; others had non-autoimmune, non-viral indications. Until 12-24 months post-transplant, subjects got standard immunosuppression and no induction. Samples came pre-transplant, pre-randomization before withdrawal, and post-randomization after withdrawal ended.

Sequenced by immunoSEQ multiplex PCR; TCRdb stores in-frame clones only, minus some. This sample has 9,500 to 15,000 clones; under 75% occur once, and the top ten carry 31%. V was shortened by 2 bases and J by 2 bases, with 6 bases between the two germline ends. The CDR3 consists of 13 residues. In germline, CDR1 is MNHEY, CDR2 SMNVEV (reference sequence). The TCR was taken from a human patient who received a liver transplant. Some T cells may be supplied by the graft donor. The chain links TRBV27 to TRBJ2-5; D uncertain. The sequencing here drew on CD8+ T cells from blood, taken at the 22-month timepoint. The chain's CDR3 is CASSLEGQETQYF. CDR3 sequence (DNA): TGTGCCAGCAGTTTAGAAGGACAAGAGACCCAGTACTTC.